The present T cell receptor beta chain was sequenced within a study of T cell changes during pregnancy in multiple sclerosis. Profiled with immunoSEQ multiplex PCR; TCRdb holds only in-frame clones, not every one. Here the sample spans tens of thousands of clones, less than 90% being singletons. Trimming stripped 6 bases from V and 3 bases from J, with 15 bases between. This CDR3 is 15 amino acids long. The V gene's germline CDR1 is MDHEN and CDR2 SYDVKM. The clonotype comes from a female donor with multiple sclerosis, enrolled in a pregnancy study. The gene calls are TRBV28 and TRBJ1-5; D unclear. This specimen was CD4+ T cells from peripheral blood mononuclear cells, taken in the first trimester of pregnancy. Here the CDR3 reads CASRRGSTSNQPQHF. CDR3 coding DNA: TGTGCCAGCAGACGAGGGTCAACATCCAATCAGCCCCAGCATTTT.